These 18 T cell receptor beta chains were sequenced from one sample in a study of identical twins. MiXCR was run by TCRdb on the 5' RACE reads, yielding one entry per CDR3 protein. The table shows about 330,000 distinct CDR3 sequences, with roughly an eighth occurring only once. This same sample was also taken into another study, of yellow fever vaccine responses in identical twins.

Sequenced input: CD8+ T cells sorted from blood. The receptor set was obtained from a woman aged 18 to 35 in good health.

As to this clonotype: Compared with germline, one end of the junction differs, possibly owing to a read error. The chain recombines TRBV7-9 with TRBJ2-7, with 7 bases that match TRBD1. CDR1 and CDR2 (germline): SEHNR, FQNEAQ (reference sequence). This CDR3 region has 12 residues. CDR3 coding DNA: TGTGCCAGCAGCTTAGGAGACAGGGACACCGGCTTC. Its translation: CASSLGDRDTGF.

The table lists this clonotype with a few counts. This chain uses TRBV20-1 with TRBJ2-7; D is perhaps TRBD1 (5 bases). Trimming removed 3 bases from V and 3 bases from J, with 12 bases in between. The germline V gene has CDR1 DFQATT and CDR2 SNEGSKA (reference sequence). This CDR3 is built from 13 residues. CDR3 protein: CSASPQDNYEQYV. The CDR3 region has the DNA TGCAGTGCTAGTCCACAGGACAACTACGAGCAGTACGTC.

This chain joins TRBV18 and TRBJ2-3; D gene ambiguous. Trimming shortened V by 5 bases and J by 1 base, and 16 bases separated the two germline ends. Germline V gene data show CDR1 as KGHSH and CDR2 as LQKENI. The CDR3 loop spans 16 amino acids. CDR3 bases: TGTGCCAGCTCATCCTGGAGTAGAGCAGGCACAGATACGCAGTATTTT. It is translated as CASSSWSRAGTDTQYF. Full variable domain (remainder filled in from reference TRBV18 and TRBJ2-3): NAGVMQNPRHLVRRRGQEARLRCSPMKGHSHVYWYRQLPEEGLKFMVYLQKENIIDESGMPKERFSAEFPKEGPSILRIQQVVRGDSAAYFCASSSWSRAGTDTQYFGPGTRLTVL.

The rearrangement uses TRBV2 and TRBJ1-4, with 12 bases aligning to TRBD1. In germline, CDR1 is SNHLY, CDR2 FYNNEI. The CDR3 has 16 residues. Trimming removed 5 bases from V and 3 bases from J; junction bases left unmatched: 4. The chain's CDR3 is CASSPGQGASNEKLFF. The CDR3 DNA reads as TGTGCCAGCAGTCCGGGACAGGGGGCTTCTAATGAAAAACTGTTTTTT. Complete variable domain (other parts from reference TRBV2 and TRBJ1-4): EPEVTQTPSHQVTQMGQEVILRCVPISNHLYFYWYRQILGQKVEFLVSFYNNEISEKSEIFDDQFSVERPDGSNFTLKIRSTKLEDSAMYFCASSPGQGASNEKLFFGSGTQLSVL.

This clonotype showed up many times. The chain employs TRBV12-3 or TRBV12-4 and TRBJ2-5, with D perhaps TRBD2 (5 bases). The V gene lost 6 bases and the J gene lost 2 bases, with 13 bases spanning the gap. This CDR3 contains 14 residues. As DNA, the CDR3 is TGTGCCAGCAGCCTATATGGGAGTCAAGAGACCCAGTACTTC. Residues: CASSLYGSQETQYF.

V is TRBV6-1 and J is TRBJ2-1; TRBD2 is a possible D gene (5 bases). Trimming left V 6 bases short and J 9 bases short, with 15 bases between. The CDR3 has 13 amino acids. The germline gives CDR1 MNHNS, CDR2 SASEGT. In DNA, the CDR3 is TGTGCCAGCAGCCCCCTAAGCGGCGGTGAGCAGTTCTTC. Translation gives CASSPLSGGEQFF.

This clonotype was detected only a few times. The rearrangement joins TRBV12-3 or TRBV12-4 to TRBJ1-6; D not certain. V shed 3 bases and J shed 0 bases, with 12 bases lying between them. The CDR3 sequence is 17 residues long. CDR3 DNA: TGTGCCAGCAGTTTTTGGCCGCTTGGCTCCTATAATTCACCCCTCCACTTT. Protein: CASSFWPLGSYNSPLHF.

The rearrangement uses TRBV12-5 and TRBJ2-6; perhaps D is TRBD1 or TRBD2 (5 bases each). From germline, CDR1 is LGHNT and CDR2 FRNRAP. Trimming pared 10 bases from V and 2 bases from J, leaving 27 bases between. The length of the CDR3 is 19 residues. CDR3: CAMVLRDASIDPGANVLTF. CDR3 nucleotides: TGTGCTATGGTACTCCGGGACGCTAGTATCGATCCTGGGGCCAACGTCCTGACTTTC.

The rearrangement joins TRBV27 to TRBJ2-7, with unresolved D. V lost 6 bases and J 7 bases, leaving 19 bases between the germline ends. Germline V gives CDR1 MNHEY, CDR2 SMNVEV (reference sequence). This CDR3 has 14 amino acids. The CDR3 loop reads CASRAPGRLGEQYV. CDR3 nucleotides: TGTGCCAGCAGGGCCCCCGGCCGCCTCGGGGAGCAGTACGTC.

This clonotype was seen repeatedly, ten times or more. The V and J genes are TRBV4-1 and TRBJ1-1; D is undetermined. This CDR3 region has 14 residues. Germline V gives CDR1 MGHRA, CDR2 YSYEKL. The V gene lost 1 base and the J gene lost 0 bases, with 6 bases spanning the gap. The chain's CDR3 is CASSQGPLNTEAFF. Written as DNA, the CDR3 is TGCGCCAGCAGCCAAGGACCGTTGAACACTGAAGCTTTCTTT.

This clonotype showed up just a few times. The chain has TRBV7-8 and TRBJ2-1; 8 nucleotides agree with TRBD2. Losses at the gene ends were 6 bases for V and 7 bases for J; bases not matched to a gene: 5. This CDR3 is 13 amino acids long. The germline V gene has CDR1 SGHVS and CDR2 FQNEAQ. CDR3 loop: CASSETSANEQFF. The CDR3 nucleotides are TGTGCCAGCAGTGAGACTAGCGCTAATGAGCAGTTCTTC.

This clonotype was observed a handful of times. V usage is TRBV27 and J usage is TRBJ2-4; 15 positions match TRBD2. The CDR3 has 20 amino acids. Germline V gives CDR1 MNHEY, CDR2 SMNVEV (reference sequence). Unmatched junction bases numbered 12, after V lost 4 bases and J lost 2 bases. The CDR3 region is CASSSPGLAGGLGTKNIQYF. The CDR3 bases are TGTGCCAGCAGTTCCCCGGGACTAGCGGGGGGACTGGGGACCAAAAACATTCAGTACTTC.

The chain links TRBV10-3 to TRBJ2-1; 8 nucleotides line up with TRBD2. Germline V gene data show CDR1 as ENHRY and CDR2 as SYGVKD. V dropped 1 base and J dropped 2; count of bases not matched to a gene: 4. The CDR3 is 16 residues long. CDR3 region: CAISEYGSGAYNEQFF. CDR3 sequence (DNA): TGTGCCATCAGTGAGTACGGTAGCGGGGCCTACAATGAGCAGTTCTTC.

The rearrangement joins TRBV12-3 or TRBV12-4 to TRBJ1-1, with TRBD1 as a possible D gene (6 bases). The V gene lost 5 bases and the J gene lost 10 bases, with 11 bases spanning the gap. The CDR3 extends over 11 amino acids. Here the CDR3 reads CASSLGQPAFF. In DNA, the CDR3 is TGTGCCAGCAGTCTGGGACAACCAGCTTTCTTT.

This clonotype appeared a few times. The V call is TRBV5-6, the J call TRBJ2-7, with 7 bases matching TRBD1. Trimming at V came to 4 bases and at J to 4 bases, leaving 14 bases not matched to a gene. Germline V CDR1 and CDR2: SGHDT, YYEEEE. This CDR3 spans 16 amino acids. The CDR3 here is CASSHPPGQQRYEQYF. The CDR3 DNA reads as TGTGCCAGCAGCCACCCACCGGGACAGCAAAGGTACGAGCAGTACTTC.

This chain joins TRBV13 and TRBJ2-1, with 9 nucleotides matching TRBD1. The trim removed 5 bases at V and 2 bases at J, leaving 4 bases unmatched. This CDR3 is 15 amino acids long. CDR1 and CDR2 (germline): PRHDT, FYEKMQ (reference sequence). Written as DNA, the CDR3 is TGTGCCAGCAGCCGCGGGACAGGGCCCTACAATGAGCAGTTCTTC. Amino acids: CASSRGTGPYNEQFF.

The sample holds many counts of this clonotype. The gene calls are TRBV12-3 or TRBV12-4 and TRBJ2-1, with 9 bases matching TRBD1. The ends lost 7 bases at V and 10 bases at J; junction bases unmatched: 8. The CDR3 runs 13 residues. Written as DNA, the CDR3 is TGTGCCAGCAAGCAGGGACAGGGTGGCGAGCAGTTCTTC. Its protein is CASKQGQGGEQFF.

The J gene is TRBJ2-7, the V gene TRBV5-1; 9 bases are a match to TRBD2. Germline V gives CDR1 SGHRS, CDR2 YFSETQ. The CDR3 spans 15 residues. V trimming: 0 bases; J trimming: 4 bases; junction bases outside the gene matches: 5. CDR3 coding DNA: TGCGCCAGCAGCTTGGAGGCTAGCGGGATATACGAGCAGTACTTC. Translated: CASSLEASGIYEQYF.